This TCR beta chain was documented in a study of molecular identifiers for immune sequencing clone quantification. Preparation of naive CD8 libraries involved about 18,000 to 1,000,000 sorted cells and 10%, 30% or 50% RNA. TCRdb re-called the PCR reads with MiXCR, one entry per CDR3 protein. The sample has 300,000 to 350,000 distinct CDR3 sequences; over 20% are singletons. The germline V gene has CDR1 SGHDT and CDR2 YYEEEE. This CDR3 is 19 amino acids long. V gave up 1 base and J gave up 1 base; unmatched junction bases: 12. The source of this sequence is a human donor in good health. Some libraries in this study had Jurkat cell RNA spiked in. Sequencing was performed on naive CD8+ T cells from blood, with Jurkat cell RNA spiked in. Subset denoted: FACS-sorted CD8+CD4-CCR7+CD45RA+ naive T cells. The V gene is TRBV5-6, the J gene TRBJ2-3, with 10 bases lining up with TRBD2. CDR3 residues: CASSLKGTVLAGGTDTQYF. In nucleotides, the CDR3 is TGTGCCAGCAGCTTGAAAGGGACGGTTCTAGCGGGGGGCACAGATACGCAGTATTTT.